These T cell receptor beta chains were read from a single sample in a study of early T cells in non-severe SARS-CoV-2 infection. TCRdb analysed the 5' RACE reads with MiXCR anew, one entry per CDR3 protein. The sample carries some 50,000 distinct CDR3 sequences, less than 11% recorded once. The sample was whole blood. The source is an adult who was a healthcare worker with PCR-confirmed SARS-CoV-2 infection or an uninfected control (not recorded which). The CDR3 runs from the conserved cysteine through the conserved F or W. A D gene is named only where the DNA matches it firmly. Size tells how often a clone was seen (once, few, many) or the class of an expanded clone, and some rows leave it out.

size,D,V,J,DNA,CDR3
many,-,TRBV20-1,TRBJ2-5,TGCAGTGCTAGAGATGGCCGGGACTTGAAAGAGACCCAGTACTTC,CSARDGRDLKETQYF
few,-,TRBV7-3,TRBJ1-6,TGTGCCAGCAGCTTAAGGGGTTTTAATTCACCCCTCCACTTT,CASSLRGFNSPLHF
few,-,TRBV11-3,TRBJ1-2,TGTGCCAGCAGCTGGTCGTGGCTGAACTATGGCTACACCTTC,CASSWSWLNYGYTF
many,TRBD2,TRBV5-1,TRBJ2-7,TGCGCCAGCAGCTTAAACCTACTAGCGGGGGGTTACGAGCAGTACTTC,CASSLNLLAGGYEQYF
many,-,TRBV11-2,TRBJ2-5,TGTGCCAGCAGCTTAGTCAGCCTAGAAGAGACCCAGTACTTC,CASSLVSLEETQYF
many,-,TRBV6-2/TRBV6-3,TRBJ1-1,TGTGCCAGCAGTTACCAAGGACAGCTGAACACTGAAGCTTTCTTT,CASSYQGQLNTEAFF
-,-,TRBV13,TRBJ2-7,TGTGCCAGCAGCTTAGCGTCCCCCACCGGCGAGCAGTACTTC,CASSLASPTGEQYF
many,-,TRBV19,TRBJ1-1,TGTGCCAGTAGTTTTGTGAACACTGAAGCTTTCTTT,CASSFVNTEAFF
-,-,TRBV30,TRBJ2-7,TGTGCCTGGAGTGTAAAGCCGGGCGAGCAGTACTTC,CAWSVKPGEQYF
-,TRBD1,TRBV6-5,TRBJ1-6,TGTGCCAGCAGCGTGGGACAGGGTTATAATTCACCCCTCCACTTT,CASSVGQGYNSPLHF
many,TRBD1,TRBV4-1,TRBJ1-1,TGCGCCAGCAGCCAGGAGGACAGGGACGCAACTGAAGCTTTCTTT,CASSQEDRDATEAFF
-,-,TRBV7-2,TRBJ2-7,TGTGCCAGCAGCCGGAATGGTTTCTATGAGCAGTACTTC,CASSRNGFYEQYF
many,-,TRBV10-3,TRBJ1-5,TGTGCCATCAGTGAAGTAGGGGGCAATCAGCCCCAGCATTTT,CAISEVGGNQPQHF
few,-,TRBV7-9,TRBJ2-3,TGTGCCAGCAGCTCGGTTACTCGGGATACGCAGTATTTT,CASSSVTRDTQYF
many,TRBD2,TRBV3-1,TRBJ2-3,TGTGCCAGCAGCCAAGTCGCTAGCGGGGCGAGTACGCAGTATTTT,CASSQVASGASTQYF
many,TRBD1,TRBV7-3,TRBJ1-3,TGTGCCAGCAGCTCGACAGGGCGGCCTGGAAACACCATATATTTT,CASSSTGRPGNTIYF
-,-,TRBV18,TRBJ2-5,TGTGCCAGCTCACCCGCAGGGATGGCGGAGACCCAGTACTTC,CASSPAGMAETQYF
few,-,TRBV29-1,TRBJ1-2,TGCAGCGTTGATTGGTTACAAGGGGTAGGCTACACCTTC,CSVDWLQGVGYTF
many,-,TRBV30,TRBJ1-5,TGTGCCTCCTCCACCGGGCACCACAATCAGCCCCAGCATTTT,CASSTGHHNQPQHF
-,-,TRBV11-3,TRBJ2-2,TGTGCCAGCAGCCGCCAAGCGACCGGGGAGCTGTTTTTT,CASSRQATGELFF
few,TRBD2,TRBV5-1,TRBJ2-2,TGCGCCAGCTCCATGGTTTCCAGCGGGGGGGCCGCCGGGGAGCTGTTTTTT,CASSMVSSGGAAGELFF
many,-,TRBV2,TRBJ1-2,TGTGCCAGCAGAGCAGGTGGCTACACCTTC,CASRAGGYTF
-,-,TRBV9,TRBJ2-6,TGTGCCAGCGGGATTCGCTCTGGGGCCAACGTCCTGACTTTC,CASGIRSGANVLTF
many,-,TRBV11-2,TRBJ2-7,TGTGCCAGCAGCTCGGTCAGGGGTTCCTACGAGCAGTACTTC,CASSSVRGSYEQYF
-,TRBD1,TRBV27,TRBJ2-2,TGTGCCAGCAGTCGAAGGGACAGGGGAGGCACCGGGGAGCTGTTTTTT,CASSRRDRGGTGELFF
-,TRBD1,TRBV5-5,TRBJ1-1,TGTGCCAGCAGCTTGGGAGGGACAGTAAACACTGAAGCTTTCTTT,CASSLGGTVNTEAFF